What follows are 3 T cell receptor beta chains derived from one specimen sequenced in a study of blood T cell repertoires in COVID-19. Clones were sequenced by immunoSEQ multiplex PCR, and TCRdb holds only the in-frame ones, with some missing. The data contain roughly 180,000 clones, about four fifths of them singletons. Sequenced material: peripheral blood. These receptors were obtained from a woman between 40 and 55 years old with COVID-19, enrolled during active disease.

The chain is built from TRBV5-6 and TRBJ2-1; 7 nucleotides align to TRBD1. Germline assignment: CDR1 SGHDT and CDR2 YYEEEE. V lost 2 bases and J lost 2; bases outside the gene matches: 7. This CDR3 spans 16 amino acids. The CDR3 protein is CASSLGFGTAYNEQFF. The CDR3 DNA reads TGTGCCAGCAGCTTAGGTTTCGGGACAGCCTACAATGAGCAGTTCTTC.

V gene TRBV19 combines with J gene TRBJ2-5, with D possibly matching TRBD1 (5 bases). The CDR3 spans 13 residues. Per germline, CDR1 LNHDA and CDR2 SQIVND (reference sequence). Deletions cut 3 bases from V and 3 bases from J, with 8 bases between. CDR3 nucleotide sequence: TGTGCCAGTAGTATGGAGACAGAAGAGACCCAGTACTTC. This gives the protein CASSMETEETQYF.

The chain carries TRBV28 and TRBJ1-1; 7 nucleotides align to TRBD1. The CDR3 covers 14 residues. Unmatched junction bases numbered 7, after V lost 6 bases and J lost 3 bases. The germline gives CDR1 MDHEN, CDR2 SYDVKM. The CDR3 DNA follows: TGTGCCAGCAGCTCAGGGGGGTATGACACTGAAGCTTTCTTT. It is translated as CASSSGGYDTEAFF.